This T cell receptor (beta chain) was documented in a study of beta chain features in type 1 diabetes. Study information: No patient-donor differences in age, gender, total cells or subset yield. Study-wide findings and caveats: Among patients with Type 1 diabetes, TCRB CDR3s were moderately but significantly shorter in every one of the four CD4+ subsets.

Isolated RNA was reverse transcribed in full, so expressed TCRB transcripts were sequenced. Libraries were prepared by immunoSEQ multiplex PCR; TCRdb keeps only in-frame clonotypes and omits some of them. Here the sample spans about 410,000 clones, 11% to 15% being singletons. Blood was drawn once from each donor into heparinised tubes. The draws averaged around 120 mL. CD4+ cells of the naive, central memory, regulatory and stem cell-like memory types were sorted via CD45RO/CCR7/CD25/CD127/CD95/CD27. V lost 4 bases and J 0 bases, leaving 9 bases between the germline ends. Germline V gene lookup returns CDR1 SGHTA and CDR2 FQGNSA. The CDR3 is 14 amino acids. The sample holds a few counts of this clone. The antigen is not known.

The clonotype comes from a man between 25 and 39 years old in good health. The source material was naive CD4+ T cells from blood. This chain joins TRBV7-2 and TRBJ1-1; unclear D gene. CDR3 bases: TGTGCCAGCAGCTCTTGGGGTCTGAACACTGAAGCTTTCTTT. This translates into CASSSWGLNTEAFF.